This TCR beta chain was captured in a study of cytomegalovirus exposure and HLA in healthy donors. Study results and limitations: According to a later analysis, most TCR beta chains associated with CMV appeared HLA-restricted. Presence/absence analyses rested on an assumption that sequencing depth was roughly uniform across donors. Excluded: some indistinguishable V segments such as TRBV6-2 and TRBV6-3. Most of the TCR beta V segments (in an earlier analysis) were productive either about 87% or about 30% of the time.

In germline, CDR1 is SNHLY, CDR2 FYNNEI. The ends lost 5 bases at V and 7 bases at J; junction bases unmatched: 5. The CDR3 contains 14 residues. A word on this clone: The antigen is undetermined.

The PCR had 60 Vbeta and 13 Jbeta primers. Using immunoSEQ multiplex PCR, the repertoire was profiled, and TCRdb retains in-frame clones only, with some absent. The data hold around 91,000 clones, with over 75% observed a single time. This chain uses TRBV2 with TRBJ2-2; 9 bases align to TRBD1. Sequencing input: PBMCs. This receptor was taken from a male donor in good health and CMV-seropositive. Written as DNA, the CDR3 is TGTGCCAGCAGTTTAGGACAGGGGTACGGGGAGCTGTTTTTT. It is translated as CASSLGQGYGELFF.